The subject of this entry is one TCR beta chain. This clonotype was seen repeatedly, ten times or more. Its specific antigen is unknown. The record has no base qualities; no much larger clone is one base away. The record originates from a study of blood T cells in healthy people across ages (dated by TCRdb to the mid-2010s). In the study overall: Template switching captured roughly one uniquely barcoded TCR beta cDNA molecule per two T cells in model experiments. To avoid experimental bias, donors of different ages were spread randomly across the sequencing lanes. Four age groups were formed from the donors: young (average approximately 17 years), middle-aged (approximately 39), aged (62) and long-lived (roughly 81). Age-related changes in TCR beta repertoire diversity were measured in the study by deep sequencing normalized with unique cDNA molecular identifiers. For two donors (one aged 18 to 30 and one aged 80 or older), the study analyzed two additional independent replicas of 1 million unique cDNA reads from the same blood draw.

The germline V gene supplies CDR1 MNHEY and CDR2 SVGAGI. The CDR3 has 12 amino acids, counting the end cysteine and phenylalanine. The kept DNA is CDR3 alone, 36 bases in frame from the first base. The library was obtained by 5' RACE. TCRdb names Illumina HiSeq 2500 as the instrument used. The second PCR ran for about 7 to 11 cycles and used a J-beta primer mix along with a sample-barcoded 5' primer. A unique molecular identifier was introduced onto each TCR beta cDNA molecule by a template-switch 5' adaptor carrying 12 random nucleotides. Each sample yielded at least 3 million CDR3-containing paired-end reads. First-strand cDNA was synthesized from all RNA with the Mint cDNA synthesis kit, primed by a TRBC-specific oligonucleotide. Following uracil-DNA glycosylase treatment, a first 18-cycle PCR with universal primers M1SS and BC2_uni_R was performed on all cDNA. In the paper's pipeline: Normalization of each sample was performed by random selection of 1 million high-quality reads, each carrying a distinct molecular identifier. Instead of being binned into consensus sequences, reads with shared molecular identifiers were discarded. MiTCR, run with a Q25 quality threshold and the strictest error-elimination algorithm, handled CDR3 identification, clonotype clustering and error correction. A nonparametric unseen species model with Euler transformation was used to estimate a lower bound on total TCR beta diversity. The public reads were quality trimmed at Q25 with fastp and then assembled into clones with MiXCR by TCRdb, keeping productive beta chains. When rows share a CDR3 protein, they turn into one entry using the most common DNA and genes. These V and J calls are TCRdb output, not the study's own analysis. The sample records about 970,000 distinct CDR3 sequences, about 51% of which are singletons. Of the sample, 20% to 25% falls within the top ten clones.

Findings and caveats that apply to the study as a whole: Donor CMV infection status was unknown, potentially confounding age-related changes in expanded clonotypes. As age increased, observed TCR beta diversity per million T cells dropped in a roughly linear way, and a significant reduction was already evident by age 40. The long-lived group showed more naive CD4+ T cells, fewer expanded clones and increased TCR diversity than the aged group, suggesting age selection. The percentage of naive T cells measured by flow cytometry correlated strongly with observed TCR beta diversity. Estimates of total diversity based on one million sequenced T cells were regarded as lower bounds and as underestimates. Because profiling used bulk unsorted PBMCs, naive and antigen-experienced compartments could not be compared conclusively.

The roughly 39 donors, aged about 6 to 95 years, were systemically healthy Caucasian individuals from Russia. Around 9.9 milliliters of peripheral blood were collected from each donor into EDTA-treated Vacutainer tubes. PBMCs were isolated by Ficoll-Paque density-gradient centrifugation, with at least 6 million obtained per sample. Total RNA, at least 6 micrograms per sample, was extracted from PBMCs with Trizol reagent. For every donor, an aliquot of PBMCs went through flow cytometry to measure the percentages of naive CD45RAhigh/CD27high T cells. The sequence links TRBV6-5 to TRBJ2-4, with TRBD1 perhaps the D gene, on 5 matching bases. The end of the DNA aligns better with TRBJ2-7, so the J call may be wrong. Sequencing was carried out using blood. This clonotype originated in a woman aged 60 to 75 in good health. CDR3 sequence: CASSYRGYEQYF. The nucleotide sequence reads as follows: TGTGCCAGCAGTTACAGGGGCTACGAGCAGTACTTC.